The TCR beta chain described here comes from a study of shared clonotypes between healthy human individuals. V gave up 1 base and J gave up 1 base, with 11 bases separating them. Germline V gene lookup returns CDR1 LNHDA and CDR2 SQIVND (reference sequence). This CDR3 contains 15 residues. Profiling relied on immunoSEQ multiplex PCR, and the TCRdb table lists in-frame clones only, not all of them. The sample yields roughly 1 million clones, roughly 74% seen once. The investigators split CD4+ cells into a CD45RA+ naive subset and a CD45RA-negative memory subset. The chain joins TRBV19 to TRBJ2-7, with D possibly matching TRBD1 (5 bases). The TCR originated in a man younger than 30 in good health. Some clones in this sample may be carry-over from other donors' samples. Sequencing was done on a sample of memory CD4+ T cells from PBMCs. The subset: CD45RA-negative fraction. The CDR3 reads CASSIAAQGSYEQYF. In DNA form, the CDR3 reads TGTGCCAGTAGTATAGCAGCGCAGGGTTCCTACGAGCAGTACTTC. Using reference TRBV19 and TRBJ2-7 for the parts outside the CDR3, the full variable domain is DGGITQSPKYLFRKEGQNVTLSCEQNLNHDAMYWYRQDPGQGLRLIYYSQIVNDFQKGDIAEGYSVSREKKESFPLTVTSAQKNPTAFYLCASSIAAQGSYEQYFGPGTRLTVT.